This T cell receptor beta chain was captured by sequencing in a study of T cell changes during pregnancy in multiple sclerosis. Assay used: immunoSEQ multiplex PCR; TCRdb lists only in-frame clones, some missing. The sample lists approximately 69,000 clones, 75% to 95% seen once, with 0.29% in the top ten. CDR3 size: 15 residues. Germline loops: CDR1 SEHNR, CDR2 FQNEAQ (reference sequence). V lost 2 bases to trimming and J lost 0 bases; unmatched junction nucleotides: 1. Material: CD4+ T cells from peripheral blood mononuclear cells, obtained in the third trimester of pregnancy. V usage is TRBV7-9 and J usage is TRBJ1-3; 7 positions agree with TRBD1. This clonotype was sampled from a female donor in good health, enrolled as a control in a pregnancy study. The CDR3 nucleotides are TGTGCCAGCAGCTTAACAGGGGCCTCTGGAAACACCATATATTTT. This codes for CASSLTGASGNTIYF.